This TCR beta chain was recovered during a study of graft-versus-host responses after intestinal transplantation. Study at large: Each of the recipients got a multivisceral, liver-intestinal, or isolated intestinal transplant. Recipients were all induced with anti-thymocyte globulin, then given tacrolimus and steroids for roughly 3 years.

The method was immunoSEQ multiplex PCR; TCRdb's version includes in-frame clones alone and lacks a portion of them. The repertoire holds over 90,000 clones, with 75% to 95% as singletons. Whole-study results and caveats: Circulating GvH clone levels at their peak were associated with HvG declines (early post-transplant). Detected in recipient marrow were GvH clones, some of which were first observed in ileum or blood.

CDR3 size: 15 residues. J gave up 4 bases and V 4 bases, and 10 bases lay outside the gene matches. In germline, CDR1 is MGHRA, CDR2 YSYEKL. For this clone: The antigen is undetermined.

The rearrangement links TRBV4-1 to TRBJ2-7, with 7 bases that match TRBD2. The material sequenced was unstimulated CD8+ T cells sorted from spleen or lymph node cells, taken before intestinal transplant. The source of this sequence is a human donor who received an intestinal transplant. The CDR3 sequence: CASSPRGSSGYEQYF. The CDR3 DNA reads TGCGCCAGCAGCCCTCGTGGATCTAGCGGTTACGAGCAGTACTTC.